A selection of T cell receptor beta chains follows, all from one sample in a study. TCRdb re-derived calls from the RT-PCR reads in MiXCR, one entry per CDR3 protein. The table records around 700,000 distinct CDR3 sequences, approximately 15% of them present only once. Specimen: memory CD4+ T cells from blood. The receptors shown here come from a female donor in good health, serving as a healthy control. The CDR3 runs from the conserved cysteine through the conserved F or W. A D gene is named only where the DNA matches it firmly. Clone size is shown for a subset of rows, as once, few, many or a class of expanded clone.

D	V	size	J	DNA	CDR3
-	TRBV6-6	-	TRBJ1-4	TGTGCCAGCAGCCGGACATCAACTAATGAAAAACTGTTTTTT	CASSRTSTNEKLFF
TRBD1	TRBV9	once	TRBJ1-6	TGTGCCAGCAGTTCTACAGGGGCGTCCTATAATTCACCCCTCCACTTT	CASSSTGASYNSPLHF
-	TRBV12-3/TRBV12-4	-	TRBJ1-1	TGTGCCAGCACTTTACAGGTAGCGGGGACTGAAGCTTTCTTT	CASTLQVAGTEAFF
TRBD2	TRBV5-4	-	TRBJ2-7	TGTGCCAGCAGCACCGGACTAGCGGGAGGCAGCGAGCAGTACTTC	CASSTGLAGGSEQYF
-	TRBV28	many	TRBJ2-5	TGTGCCAGCAGTTCAAACGCCCGAACCCAGTACTTC	CASSSNARTQYF
TRBD1	TRBV6-1	many	TRBJ1-5	TGTGCCAGCAGCAGAAGCCGGGACAGTTATCAGCCCCAGCATTTT	CASSRSRDSYQPQHF
-	TRBV7-2	-	TRBJ1-5	TGTGCCAGCAGCCCGGCCCGGGGCAATCAGCCCCAGCATTTT	CASSPARGNQPQHF
TRBD2	TRBV20-1	few	TRBJ2-5	TGCAGTGCTAGGGGGCTAGGAGGGAGGGCTTGGAGAGAGACCCAGTACTTC	CSARGLGGRAWRETQYF
-	TRBV20-1	many	TRBJ2-2	TGCAGTGCTAGCGGCGGGGCAAACACCGGGGAGCTGTTTTTT	CSASGGANTGELFF
-	TRBV5-1	few	TRBJ2-7	TGCGCCAGCAGCCCCGGCTCAAGTCTGGGCGAGCAGTACTTC	CASSPGSSLGEQYF
-	TRBV12-5	many	TRBJ2-1	TGTGCTAGTGGTTTGGCCCCTCTGGCGGATTCCTACAATGAGCAGTTCTTC	CASGLAPLADSYNEQFF
TRBD1	TRBV20-1	many	TRBJ1-5	TGCAGTGCTAGTCCCGGGACAGGGGAGGTCCAGCCCCAGCATTTT	CSASPGTGEVQPQHF
-	TRBV20-1	many	TRBJ2-3	TGCAGTGCCCCTGGAGGACAGAACACAGATACGCAGTATTTT	CSAPGGQNTDTQYF
TRBD1	TRBV18	few	TRBJ1-5	TGTGCCAGCTCAAAGGACACAGGGGGGAGTAGCAATCAGCCCCAGCATTTT	CASSKDTGGSSNQPQHF
TRBD1	TRBV6-2/TRBV6-3	few	TRBJ2-1	TGTGCCAGCAGTTACCGGACGATTACCGGGACAGGGGGATTACGGCAGTTCTTC	CASSYRTITGTGGLRQFF
-	TRBV6-2/TRBV6-3	few	TRBJ1-2	TGTGCCAGCAGTTACCGTCTTATGTATGGCTACACCTTC	CASSYRLMYGYTF
TRBD2	TRBV3-1	-	TRBJ2-5	TGTGCCAGCAGCCAAGATACCGGGAGCGGGAAGACCCAGTACTTC	CASSQDTGSGKTQYF
TRBD1	TRBV4-3	few	TRBJ1-2	TGCGCCAGCAGCCAAGATGTCCAGGGGGCCTATGGCTACACCTTC	CASSQDVQGAYGYTF
-	TRBV18	few	TRBJ2-7	TGTGCCAGCTCACCCCGGAGGGGGCGGCACGAGCAGTACTTC	CASSPRRGRHEQYF
TRBD1	TRBV24-1	few	TRBJ2-7	TGTGCCACCAGTGAAGGTACAGGGGACCGTGACGAGCAGTACTTC	CATSEGTGDRDEQYF
-	TRBV6-5	-	TRBJ1-1	TGTGCCAGCACGACAGCGAACACTGAAGCTTTCTTT	CASTTANTEAFF
TRBD1	TRBV3-1	-	TRBJ1-4	TGTGCCAGCACCCCCCGACAGGGCGGTTGGGATGAAAAACTGTTTTTT	CASTPRQGGWDEKLFF
-	TRBV20-1	many	TRBJ1-1	TGCAGTGCTACCTCGGGGGGGGCGATTACTGAAGCTTTCTTT	CSATSGGAITEAFF
-	TRBV4-3	-	TRBJ2-7	TGCGCCAGCAGCCTTTCAGTTCTTACGATATACGAGCAGTACTTC	CASSLSVLTIYEQYF
-	TRBV2	once	TRBJ1-2	TGTGCCAGCAGTGAAGTATGGCAGGGGAACTATGGCTACACCTTC	CASSEVWQGNYGYTF
-	TRBV6-4	many	TRBJ1-1	TGTGCCAGCAGTGACTCTCCGCATAACACTGAAGCTTTCTTT	CASSDSPHNTEAFF
-	TRBV29-1	few	TRBJ1-1	TGCAGCGTTACAGGGAATTCAAACACTGAAGCTTTCTTT	CSVTGNSNTEAFF
-	TRBV11-1	-	TRBJ2-1	TGTGCCAGCAGCTTTAGTAGCGGAGGGCGCGGTGAGCAGTTCTTC	CASSFSSGGRGEQFF
TRBD1	TRBV28	many	TRBJ2-7	TGTGCCAGCAGTTGGGGCCCCGAGGACAGGGGGGGCTACGAGCAGTACTTC	CASSWGPEDRGGYEQYF
TRBD1	TRBV20-1	many	TRBJ1-2	TGCAGTGCTAGTCAACAGGGGTATGGCTACACCTTC	CSASQQGYGYTF
TRBD1	TRBV7-9	-	TRBJ2-3	TGTGCCAGCAGCTTAGCCCGGACAGGGGGCGCGGGAGATACGCAGTATTTT	CASSLARTGGAGDTQYF
-	TRBV20-1	-	TRBJ2-3	TGCAGTGCTAGAGATCAGGGCAAGCCTAGCACAGATACGCAGTATTTT	CSARDQGKPSTDTQYF
TRBD2	TRBV6-5	-	TRBJ2-3	TGTGCCAGCACCCGGAGGGGCCTAGCGGGAGGGCCAGATACGCAGTATTTT	CASTRRGLAGGPDTQYF
-	TRBV7-2	-	TRBJ2-4	TGTGCCAGCAGCTTAGCTCCGACGGAGAACATTCAGTACTTC	CASSLAPTENIQYF
-	TRBV2	-	TRBJ2-4	TGTGCCAGCAGGGAAGATAATTTACTAGCCAAAAACATTCAGTACTTC	CASREDNLLAKNIQYF
-	TRBV28	-	TRBJ1-2	TGTGCCAGCAGTCAACACCGGACATTCACCTTC	CASSQHRTFTF
TRBD2	TRBV7-9	-	TRBJ2-5	TGTGCCAGCAGCGCTCTCGCGGGGGGCGTGGAGACCCAGTACTTC	CASSALAGGVETQYF